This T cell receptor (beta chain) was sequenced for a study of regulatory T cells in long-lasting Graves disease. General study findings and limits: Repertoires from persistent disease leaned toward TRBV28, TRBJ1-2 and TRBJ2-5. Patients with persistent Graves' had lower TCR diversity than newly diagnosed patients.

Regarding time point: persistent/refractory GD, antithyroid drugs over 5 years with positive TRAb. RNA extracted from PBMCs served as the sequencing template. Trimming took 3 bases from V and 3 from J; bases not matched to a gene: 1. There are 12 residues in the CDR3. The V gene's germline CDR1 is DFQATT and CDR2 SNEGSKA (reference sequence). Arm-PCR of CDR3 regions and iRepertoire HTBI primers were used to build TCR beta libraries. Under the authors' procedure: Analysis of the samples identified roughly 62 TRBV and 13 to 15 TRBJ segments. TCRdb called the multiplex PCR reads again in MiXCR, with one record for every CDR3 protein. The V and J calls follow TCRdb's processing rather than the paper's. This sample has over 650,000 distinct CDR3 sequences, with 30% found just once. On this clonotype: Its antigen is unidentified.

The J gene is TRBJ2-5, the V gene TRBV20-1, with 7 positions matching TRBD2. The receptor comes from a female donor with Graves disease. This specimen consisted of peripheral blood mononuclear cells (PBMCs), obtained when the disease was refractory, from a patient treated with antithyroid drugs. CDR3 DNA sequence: TGCAGTGCTAGGGGGGGGGAAGAGACCCAGTACTTC. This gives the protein CSARGGEETQYF.